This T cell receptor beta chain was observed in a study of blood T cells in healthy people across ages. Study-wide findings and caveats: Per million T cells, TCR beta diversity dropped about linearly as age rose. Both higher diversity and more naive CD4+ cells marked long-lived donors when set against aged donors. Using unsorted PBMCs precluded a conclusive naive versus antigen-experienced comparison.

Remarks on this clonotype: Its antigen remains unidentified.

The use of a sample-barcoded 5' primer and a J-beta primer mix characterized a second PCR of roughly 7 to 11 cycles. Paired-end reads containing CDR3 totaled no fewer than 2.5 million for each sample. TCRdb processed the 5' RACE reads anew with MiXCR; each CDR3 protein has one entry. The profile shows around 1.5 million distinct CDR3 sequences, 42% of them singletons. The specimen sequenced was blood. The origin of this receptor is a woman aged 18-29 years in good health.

The CDR3 DNA reads as TGTGCCAGCAGTGGATCCCGAGCGCAGTATTTT. Translated, it gives CASSGSRAQYF. The chain links TRBV12-3 or TRBV12-4 to TRBJ2-3; D uncertain. CDR3 size: 11 residues. The V end lost 5 bases, the J end lost 10 bases, and 10 bases lay between the germline ends.